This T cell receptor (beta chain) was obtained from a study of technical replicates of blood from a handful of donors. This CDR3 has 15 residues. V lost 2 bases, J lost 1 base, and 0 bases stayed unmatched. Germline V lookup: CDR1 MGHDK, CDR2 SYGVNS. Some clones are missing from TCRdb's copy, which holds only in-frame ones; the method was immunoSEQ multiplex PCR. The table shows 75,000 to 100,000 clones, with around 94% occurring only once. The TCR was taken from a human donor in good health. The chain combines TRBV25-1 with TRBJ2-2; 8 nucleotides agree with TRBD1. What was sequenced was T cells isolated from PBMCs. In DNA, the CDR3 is TGTGCCAGCAGTGAAGGGACAGGGAACACCGGGGAGCTGTTTTTT. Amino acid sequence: CASSEGTGNTGELFF. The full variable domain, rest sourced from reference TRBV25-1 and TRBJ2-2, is EADIYQTPRYLVIGTGKKITLECSQTMGHDKMYWYQQDPGMELHLIHYSYGVNSTEKGDLSSESTVSRIRTEHFPLTLESARPSHTSQYLCASSEGTGNTGELFFGEGSRLTVL.